What follows are 12 T cell receptor beta chains derived from one specimen sequenced in a study of shared clonotypes between healthy human individuals. Only in-frame clones appear in the TCRdb table, and some are missing; sequencing was by immunoSEQ multiplex PCR. The sample consists of hundreds of thousands of clones, around four fifths of them appearing once. The sample was memory CD4+ T cells sorted from blood. Subset indicated: CD45RA-negative fraction. These receptors all stem from a young man in good health.

The chain recombines TRBV9 with TRBJ2-2; D is unresolved. Germline assignment: CDR1 SGDLS and CDR2 YYNGEE. Trimming cost V 0 bases and J 7 bases, with 7 bases left between them. The CDR3 totals 13 residues. The CDR3 DNA follows: TGTGCCAGCAGCGTAGCTGAAGTCGGGGAGCTGTTTTTT. This translates into CASSVAEVGELFF.

V is TRBV29-1 and J is TRBJ1-2; perhaps TRBD1 as D (5 bases). The ends were cut back, 1 base at V and 8 bases at J, with 14 bases in the middle. Germline V gives CDR1 SQVTM, CDR2 ANQGSEA. The CDR3 length is 13 residues. Here the CDR3 DNA reads TGCAGCGTTGAAGGGATGGGACTATCGGGCTACACCTTC. Amino acids: CSVEGMGLSGYTF.

V usage is TRBV5-4 and J usage is TRBJ2-7; 13 nucleotides match TRBD2. Germline-derived CDR1 and CDR2 are SGHNT and YYREEE (reference sequence). The trim removed 4 bases at V and 7 bases at J, leaving 11 bases unmatched. This CDR3 spans 16 amino acids. Written as DNA, the CDR3 is TGTGCCAGCAGCCCCTTCGGGACTAGCGGGATAGGGGAGCAGTACTTC. Residues: CASSPFGTSGIGEQYF.

The chain is built from TRBV29-1 and TRBJ2-3; either TRBD1 or TRBD2 may supply D (5 bases each). The CDR3 spans 13 residues. The V end lost 4 bases, the J end lost 0 bases, and 8 bases lay between the germline ends. Germline V gene sequence: CDR1 SQVTM, CDR2 ANQGSEA. The CDR3 spells CSVGGGSTDTQYF. The CDR3 DNA reads TGCAGCGTTGGGGGCGGGAGCACAGATACGCAGTATTTT.

This rearrangement joins TRBV27 to TRBJ1-5, with 11 positions matching TRBD1. The germline V gene encodes CDR1 MNHEY and CDR2 SMNVEV (reference sequence). The CDR3 has 17 amino acids. V gave up 6 bases and J gave up 7 bases; unmatched junction bases: 14. In DNA form, the CDR3 reads TGTGCCAGCAGACGCCGCCGATCAGGACAGGGGGCACAGCCCCAGCATTTT. It encodes CASRRRRSGQGAQPQHF.

The V call is TRBV7-9, the J call TRBJ1-1; D gene unclear. CDR1 and CDR2 from the germline V gene are SEHNR and FQNEAQ (reference sequence). The CDR3 spans 15 residues. V lost 5 bases and J 3 bases, leaving 16 bases between the germline ends. CDR3 DNA sequence: TGTGCCAGCAGCCCCGGGCGAAGTATGCACACTGAAGCTTTCTTT. Residues: CASSPGRSMHTEAFF.

This clone has a single count. The genes are TRBV15 and TRBJ2-4, with unresolved D. The CDR3 consists of 14 residues. Between the trimmed V and J ends, which lost 6 bases and 2 bases, there was a span of 11 bases. CDR1 is LNHNV, CDR2 YYDKDF, per germline (reference sequence). CDR3 sequence: CATRPSATKNIQYF. For the CDR3, the DNA is TGTGCCACCAGGCCATCGGCCACCAAAAACATTCAGTACTTC.

The table lists this clone with many counts. V gene TRBV7-3 combines with J gene TRBJ2-1; the D gene is possibly TRBD1 (6 bases). Trimming took off 6 bases at V and 6 bases at J, with 24 bases between the two ends. Germline CDR1 reads SGHTA; CDR2 reads FQGTGA. The CDR3 runs to 17 residues. The CDR3 here is CASSGFTAGANVNEQFF. In DNA form, the CDR3 reads TGTGCCAGCAGTGGATTTACCGCAGGGGCAAACGTCAATGAGCAGTTCTTC.

With respect to this clone: At one boundary the junction diverges from the germline segment, which might be a read error. This specimen includes other DNA sequences encoding the same CDR3. The V call is TRBV27, the J call TRBJ1-2; TRBD1 agrees at 10 bases. The CDR3 length is 14 residues. Germline V gene data show CDR1 as MNHEY and CDR2 as SMNVEV (reference sequence). The DNA of the CDR3 is TGTGCCGGATTACCGGGACAGGGGAACTATGGTTACACCTTC. The encoded protein is CAGLPGQGNYGYTF.

The CDR3 reads CASSNQSSYNEQFF. The CDR3 DNA reads TGTGCCAGCAGCAACCAGAGCTCCTACAATGAGCAGTTCTTC. This chain connects TRBV14 to TRBJ2-1; no firm D call. V lost 5 bases and J lost 0, with 8 bases in between. The CDR3 totals 14 residues. Germline values: CDR1 SGHDN, CDR2 FVKESK.

This chain uses TRBV10-2 with TRBJ2-1; 12 nucleotides line up with TRBD2. With 6 bases clipped from V and 9 bases from J, the junction kept 3 bases outside the gene matches. The CDR3 loop spans 13 amino acids. Germline CDR1 WSHSY, CDR2 SAAADI. In nucleotides, the CDR3 is TGCGCCAGCAGGGCGACTAGCGGGGGTGAGCAGTTCTTC. Its protein product is CASRATSGGEQFF.

The chain uses TRBV18 and TRBJ1-4; D gene ambiguous. Trimming removed 1 base at V and 3 bases at J, with 9 bases between. Per the germline V gene, CDR1 is KGHSH and CDR2 is LQKENI. The length of the CDR3 is 15 residues. This CDR3 reads CASSPQSGANEKLFF. The CDR3 nucleotides read TGTGCCAGCTCACCACAGTCTGGGGCTAATGAAAAACTGTTTTTT.